Following are 32 T cell receptor beta chains from one sample sequenced in a study of early T cells in non-severe SARS-CoV-2 infection. TCRdb re-derived calls from the 5' RACE reads in MiXCR, one entry per CDR3 protein. Of 95,000 to 150,000 distinct CDR3 sequences in the sample, about 15% are singletons; the top ten hold 21%. The sequencing sample was made of whole blood. These receptors all stem from an adult who was a healthcare worker with PCR-confirmed SARS-CoV-2 infection or an uninfected control (not recorded which).

This clonotype was counted at least ten times. The rearrangement joins TRBV12-3 or TRBV12-4 to TRBJ2-7; 7 nucleotides match TRBD1. CDR3 length: 13 amino acids. The V and J ends lost 5 bases and 3 bases, in that order; junction bases with no gene match: 4. The CDR3: CASSGDRDYEQYF. For the CDR3, the DNA is TGTGCCAGCAGTGGGGACAGAGACTACGAGCAGTACTTC.

The gene calls are TRBV18 and TRBJ1-1; unclear D gene. The CDR3 is made up of 13 amino acids. The germline CDR1 and CDR2 sequences are KGHSH and LQKENI. V was pared by 2 bases and J by 7 bases, with 11 bases between. This CDR3 reads CASSPTFEVEAFF. CDR3 coding DNA: TGTGCCAGCTCACCAACTTTTGAGGTTGAAGCTTTCTTT.

The chain carries TRBV7-6 and TRBJ2-3; D is uncertain. Looked up from germline, CDR1 is SGHVS and CDR2 is FNYEAQ. This CDR3 region has 14 residues. Trimming shortened V by 5 bases and J by 4 bases, and 13 bases separated the two germline ends. The CDR3 loop reads CASSIQHVADTQYF. In DNA form, the CDR3 reads TGTGCCAGCAGCATCCAACATGTGGCAGATACGCAGTATTTT.

This clonotype was seen ten or more times. This chain joins TRBV10-3 and TRBJ1-1, with no clear D. This CDR3 has 13 amino acids. Germline V lookup: CDR1 ENHRY, CDR2 SYGVKD. V lost 3 bases and J 3 bases, leaving 8 bases between the germline ends. The DNA for the CDR3 is TGTGCCATCAGTGATTGGGGTGACACTGAAGCTTTCTTT. As protein: CAISDWGDTEAFF.

This clonotype was seen a handful of times. CDR3 sequence (DNA): TGCAGTGCCAGCCCGAGACTAGGGCCCATGAATACGCAGTATTTT. The encoded protein is CSASPRLGPMNTQYF. The V and J genes are TRBV20-1 and TRBJ2-3; tentative D call: TRBD2 (6 bases). CDR1 and CDR2 (germline): DFQATT, SNEGSKA (reference sequence). V shed 6 bases and J shed 7 bases, with 23 bases lying between them. This CDR3 region has 15 residues.

For the CDR3, the DNA is TGTGCCAGCAGCTTCCCTTCGGGGGCAGGGGCCCAATATGACACCGGGGAGCTGTTTTTT. This gives the protein CASSFPSGAGAQYDTGELFF. The chain has TRBV7-6 and TRBJ2-2, with D perhaps being TRBD1 or TRBD2 (6 bases each). V lost 3 bases to trimming and J lost 3 bases, with 26 bases between them. This CDR3 has 20 amino acids. From germline, CDR1 is SGHVS and CDR2 FNYEAQ. Complete variable domain (other parts from reference TRBV7-6 and TRBJ2-2): GAGVSQSPRYKVTKRGQDVALRCDPISGHVSLYWYRQALGQGPEFLTYFNYEAQQDKSGLPNDRFSAERPEGSISTLTIQRTEQRDSAMYRCASSFPSGAGAQYDTGELFFGEGSRLTVL.

This chain links TRBV6-2 or TRBV6-3 with TRBJ2-3; no firm D call. V lost 2 bases and J 2 bases, leaving 2 bases between the germline ends. Per the germline V gene, CDR1 is MNHEY and CDR2 is SVGEGT. The CDR3 is made up of 12 amino acids. In DNA, the CDR3 is TGTGCCAGCAGTTACCTCACAGATACGCAGTATTTT. Protein sequence: CASSYLTDTQYF.

In this sample, this clonotype turned up once. The J gene is TRBJ2-5, the V gene TRBV25-1, with 9 bases lining up with TRBD1. The length of the CDR3 is 15 residues. Germline CDR1 reads MGHDK; CDR2 reads SYGVNS. The V and J ends lost 5 bases and 3 bases, in that order; junction bases with no gene match: 7. The CDR3 region is CASSRRGTGKETQYF. The CDR3 region has the DNA TGTGCCAGCAGTCGGCGCGGGACAGGGAAAGAGACCCAGTACTTC.

This chain connects TRBV30 to TRBJ2-1, with 9 positions matching TRBD1. This CDR3 is 14 amino acids long. V trimming: 2 bases; J trimming: 6 bases; junction bases outside the gene matches: 5. CDR1 and CDR2 (germline): GTSNPN, SVGIG (reference sequence). The DNA of the CDR3 is TGTGCCTGGAGTTGGGGACAGGGTCGCAATGAGCAGTTCTTC. It codes for CAWSWGQGRNEQFF.

This clonotype showed up many times. The V call is TRBV7-6, the J call TRBJ1-2, with TRBD1 matching 12 bases. From germline, CDR1 is SGHVS and CDR2 FNYEAQ. The ends lost 5 bases at V and 7 bases at J; junction bases unmatched: 8. The CDR3 is 15 amino acids. The CDR3 coding sequence is TGTGCCAGCAGCCCCCCTAGGGACAGGGGGCTTGGCTACACCTTC. Translating it yields CASSPPRDRGLGYTF.

The CDR3 region is CASSLGIIIGYTF. CDR3 nucleotides: TGTGCCAGCAGTCTCGGAATCATCATTGGCTACACCTTC. The V gene is TRBV12-3 or TRBV12-4, the J gene TRBJ1-2; D gene ambiguous. This CDR3 has 13 residues. Trimming cost V 5 bases and J 7 bases, with 14 bases left between them.

The table lists this clonotype with a few counts. The rearrangement joins TRBV7-2 to TRBJ2-3, with D possibly being TRBD2 (6 bases). CDR1 SGHTA and CDR2 FQGNSA come from the germline V gene. With 3 bases removed from V and 1 base from J, the gap between germline ends came to 11 bases. The CDR3 covers 15 residues. The CDR3: CASSFRGGGTDTQYF. The DNA of the CDR3 is TGTGCCAGCAGCTTCCGAGGAGGGGGCACAGATACGCAGTATTTT.

The CDR3, as DNA: TGTGCCAGCAGTTTGTCGGAATACAATGAGCAGTTCTTC. This translates into CASSLSEYNEQFF. V and J are TRBV12-3 or TRBV12-4 and TRBJ2-1; D gene unclear. This CDR3 is 13 amino acids long. Trimming took off 3 bases at V and 4 bases at J, with 7 bases between the two ends.

Many counts were recorded for this clonotype. The V call is TRBV30, the J call TRBJ1-1; no clear D gene. The CDR3 contains 13 residues. V lost 2 bases and J 1 base, leaving 8 bases between the germline ends. Per the germline V gene, CDR1 is GTSNPN and CDR2 is SVGIG (reference sequence). The CDR3 DNA sequence: TGTGCCTGGAGTCTCGGACCGAACACTGAAGCTTTCTTT. Its translation is CAWSLGPNTEAFF.

In this sample, this clonotype turned up a few times. The chain is built from TRBV5-1 and TRBJ2-4, with D perhaps matching TRBD1 (7 bases). This CDR3 has 14 residues. Trimming removed 2 bases from V and 6 bases from J, with 12 bases in between. Germline loops: CDR1 SGHRS, CDR2 YFSETQ. CDR3 residues: CASSFGQEGNIQYF. CDR3 nucleotide sequence: TGCGCCAGCAGCTTTGGACAGGAGGGAAACATTCAGTACTTC. The whole variable domain, filled in from reference TRBV5-1 and TRBJ2-4, reads KAGVTQTPRYLIKTRGQQVTLSCSPISGHRSVSWYQQTPGQGLQFLFEYFSETQRNKGNFPGRFSGRQFSNSRSEMNVSTLELGDSALYLCASSFGQEGNIQYFGAGTRLSVL.

The genes are TRBV20-1 and TRBJ2-1, with 8 bases matching TRBD2. J lost 4 bases, V lost 0 bases, and 5 bases had no gene match. From germline, CDR1 is DFQATT and CDR2 SNEGSKA (reference sequence). CDR3 length: 15 residues. DNA for the CDR3: TGCAGTGCTAGAGATGGGGCTAGCGGGTACAATGAGCAGTTCTTC. It specifies CSARDGASGYNEQFF.

This clonotype was picked up a small number of times. In DNA form, the CDR3 reads TGTGCCAGCAGCCCCGGAGTAACGGGATCCTACACTGAAGCTTTCTTT. Translation: CASSPGVTGSYTEAFF. This chain connects TRBV5-4 to TRBJ1-1; unclear D gene. The V gene lost 4 bases and the J gene lost 3 bases, with 19 bases spanning the gap. The CDR3 is made up of 16 amino acids. Germline-derived CDR1 and CDR2 are SGHNT and YYREEE (reference sequence).

This clonotype has only a few counts. V usage is TRBV19 and J usage is TRBJ2-2, with D possibly being TRBD1 (6 bases). The V gene lost 5 bases and the J gene lost 1 base, with 8 bases spanning the gap. Germline V gene data show CDR1 as LNHDA and CDR2 as SQIVND (reference sequence). The CDR3 runs 14 residues. CDR3 amino acids: CASSQQGNTGELFF. The CDR3 nucleotides are TGTGCCAGTAGTCAACAGGGGAACACCGGGGAGCTGTTTTTT.

The sample holds a few counts of this clonotype. The rearrangement links TRBV5-1 to TRBJ2-7; D perhaps matches TRBD1 (5 bases). Germline CDR1 reads SGHRS; CDR2 reads YFSETQ. The ends were cut back, 4 bases at V and 0 bases at J, with 20 bases in the middle. The CDR3 loop spans 17 amino acids. CDR3 in DNA: TGCGCCAGCAGCGTCTCATCGATACATAGGGGCTCCTACGAGCAGTACTTC. Amino acid sequence: CASSVSSIHRGSYEQYF.

The chain combines TRBV12-5 with TRBJ1-1, with D uncertain. The V gene lost 6 bases and the J gene lost 5 bases, with 13 bases spanning the gap. The germline gives CDR1 LGHNT, CDR2 FRNRAP. The CDR3 runs to 13 residues. The CDR3 nucleotides read TGTGCTAGTGGCCAAGCGCTCGGGACTGAAGCTTTCTTT. It codes for CASGQALGTEAFF. Drawing the rest from reference TRBV12-5 and TRBJ1-1, the complete variable domain is DARVTQTPRHKVTEMGQEVTMRCQPILGHNTVFWYRQTMMQGLELLAYFRNRAPLDDSGMPKDRFSAEMPDATLATLKIQPSEPRDSAVYFCASGQALGTEAFFGQGTRLTVV.

This clonotype came up many times. The V call is TRBV7-3, the J call TRBJ1-1; D perhaps matches TRBD1 (5 bases). The ends were cut back, 5 bases at V and 1 base at J, with 8 bases in the middle. The length of the CDR3 is 13 residues. Germline V gives CDR1 SGHTA, CDR2 FQGTGA. The CDR3: CASSQTGNTEAFF. The CDR3 nucleotides read TGTGCCAGCAGCCAAACAGGGAACACTGAAGCTTTCTTT.

This clonotype was recorded a few times. Here the CDR3 reads CASSSGYEQFF. Here the CDR3 DNA reads TGTGCCAGCAGTTCAGGGTACGAGCAGTTCTTC. The rearrangement joins TRBV9 to TRBJ2-1; a possible D gene is TRBD1 (5 bases). Germline V gene sequence: CDR1 SGDLS, CDR2 YYNGEE. The CDR3 runs to 11 residues. V lost 5 bases to trimming and J lost 10 bases, with 10 bases between them.

This clonotype turned up a few times. The CDR3, as DNA: TGTGCCAGCAGCTTGGGGCGCGGGAGCTCTGGAAACACCATATATTTT. Encoded protein: CASSLGRGSSGNTIYF. This chain uses TRBV5-6 with TRBJ1-3; D is ambiguous. V was shortened by 0 bases and J by 0 bases, with 10 bases between the two germline ends. Per the germline V gene, CDR1 is SGHDT and CDR2 is YYEEEE. The CDR3 consists of 16 residues.

This clonotype occurred a few times. The chain joins TRBV29-1 to TRBJ2-5; 11 bases fit TRBD1. The length of the CDR3 is 15 residues. In germline, CDR1 is SQVTM, CDR2 ANQGSEA. J was trimmed by 0 bases and V by 2 bases; bases with no gene match: 2. CDR3 protein: CSVEKGQGDQETQYF. In nucleotides, the CDR3 is TGCAGCGTTGAAAAGGGACAGGGGGACCAAGAGACCCAGTACTTC.

The table lists this clonotype with many counts. This chain uses TRBV10-2 with TRBJ2-7, with 11 bases matching TRBD1. Germline-derived CDR1 and CDR2 are WSHSY and SAAADI. There are 17 residues in the CDR3. V dropped 4 bases and J dropped 4; count of bases not matched to a gene: 12. DNA of the CDR3: TGCGCCAGCAGTGGAAATTACCGGGACAGGGGGTTTTACGAGCAGTACTTC. This codes for CASSGNYRDRGFYEQYF.

CDR3 sequence reads: CATRLAHEQFF. CDR3 DNA: TGTGCCACCAGACTAGCCCATGAGCAGTTCTTC. The chain couples TRBV3-1 to TRBJ2-1, with TRBD2 matching over 7 bases. Germline V lookup: CDR1 LGHDT, CDR2 YNNKEL (reference sequence). The CDR3 length is 11 residues. The V gene end was trimmed by 10 bases and the J gene end by 8 bases; junction bases not matched to a gene: 5.

This clonotype was seen a few times. The chain has TRBV29-1 and TRBJ1-2, with D uncertain. The V end was cut by 5 bases, the J end by 3 bases, with 10 bases between. This CDR3 comprises 12 residues. The germline V gene encodes CDR1 SQVTM and CDR2 ANQGSEA. The CDR3 DNA reads as TGCAGCGTTCTTGATGAAGACTATGGCTACACCTTC. Its protein product is CSVLDEDYGYTF.

This clonotype was found a few times. The chain joins TRBV20-1 to TRBJ1-3; D is perhaps TRBD1 (6 bases). CDR1 and CDR2 (germline): DFQATT, SNEGSKA (reference sequence). The CDR3 has 13 residues. Trimming stripped 5 bases from V and 4 bases from J, with 12 bases between. CDR3 coding DNA: TGCAGTGCTGAGGGACATGACGGAAACACCATATATTTT. This sequence encodes CSAEGHDGNTIYF.

The V gene is TRBV4-1, the J gene TRBJ1-6; no definite D call. Germline V gene sequence: CDR1 MGHRA, CDR2 YSYEKL. The CDR3 is made up of 18 amino acids. Trimming removed 1 base at V and 7 bases at J, with 20 bases between. In DNA form, the CDR3 reads TGCGCCAGCAGCCAAGCTCTCCCCGGGTTCTCGCGGAATTCACCCCTCCACTTT. This gives the protein CASSQALPGFSRNSPLHF.

V usage is TRBV7-9 and J usage is TRBJ1-1; TRBD1 matches 8 bases. CDR1 is SEHNR and CDR2 is FQNEAQ in the germline V gene (reference sequence). The CDR3 loop spans 16 amino acids. V dropped 6 bases and J dropped 2; count of bases not matched to a gene: 11. In DNA, the CDR3 is TGTGCCAGCAGTCCCTTGGTCAGGGGGCGAAACACTGAAGCTTTCTTT. Translated: CASSPLVRGRNTEAFF.

V is TRBV27 and J is TRBJ2-7; 7 positions agree with TRBD1. The V gene's germline CDR1 is MNHEY and CDR2 SMNVEV (reference sequence). Germline trimming cut 10 bases from V and 0 bases from J; bases unmatched to any gene: 9. The CDR3 is made up of 14 amino acids. The CDR3 bases are TGTGCCACGGGCGAGGGGGCCAACTCCTACGAGCAGTACTTC. Its protein is CATGEGANSYEQYF.

The V call is TRBV29-1, the J call TRBJ2-3; a weak D match, TRBD2 (6 bases). Trimming cost V 3 bases and J 2 bases, with 6 bases left between them. CDR1 SQVTM and CDR2 ANQGSEA come from the germline V gene. The CDR3 covers 12 residues. The CDR3 DNA follows: TGCAGCGTTGAGCGGGACACAGATACGCAGTATTTT. Protein product: CSVERDTDTQYF.